These T cell receptor beta chains were read from a single sample in a study of T cell clonotyping in hematopoietic cell transplantation. The assay was immunoSEQ multiplex PCR, and TCRdb's table has in-frame clones only and misses some. Of fewer than 2,500 clones in the sample, roughly 94% were seen once. The sequencing sample was made of peripheral blood mononuclear cells. The receptor source for this set is a man aged 45-65 years in good health. Some clones in this sample may be carry-over from other donors' samples. The CDR3 runs from the conserved cysteine through the conserved F or W. D genes are given only for firm matches. Not all rows give a size; the values are once, few, many and, for expanded clones, a class.

size	D	V	J	CDR3	DNA
once	-	TRBV11-2	TRBJ2-3	CASSLDSSLGLATDTQYF	TGTGCCAGCAGCTTAGATTCCTCCCTCGGACTCGCCACAGATACGCAGTATTTT
-	-	TRBV5-6	TRBJ1-6	CASSLGSLYNSPLHF	TGTGCCAGCAGCTTAGGATCCCTCTATAATTCACCCCTCCACTTT
-	-	TRBV7-9	TRBJ2-7	CASSRPGTTSYEQYF	TGTGCCAGCAGCCGTCCCGGGACAACTTCCTACGAGCAGTACTTC
-	TRBD2	TRBV4-3	TRBJ2-3	CASSQEWAAAGGPMGTDTQYF	TGCGCCAGCAGCCAAGAGTGGGCGGCAGCGGGGGGGCCAATGGGCACAGATACGCAGTATTTT
-	-	TRBV10-3	TRBJ1-1	CAISETRSTEAFF	TGTGCCATCAGCGAGACACGAAGCACTGAAGCTTTCTTT
-	-	TRBV11-3	TRBJ1-1	CASSLGGEGTEAFF	TGTGCCAGCAGCTTAGGAGGGGAAGGCACTGAAGCTTTCTTT
-	-	TRBV7-8	TRBJ2-6	CASSLRDSLSSGANVLTF	TGTGCCAGCAGCTTAAGAGACAGCCTAAGCTCTGGGGCCAACGTCCTGACTTTC
-	TRBD1	TRBV2	TRBJ2-7	CASSLTGGEDEQYF	TGTGCCAGCAGTTTGACAGGGGGCGAAGACGAGCAGTACTTC
-	-	TRBV6-6	TRBJ1-5	CASSLDGGNQPQHF	TGTGCCAGCAGTCTCGACGGCGGCAATCAGCCCCAGCATTTT
-	-	TRBV6-1	TRBJ2-3	CASSEGGTDTQYF	TGTGCCAGCAGTGAAGGGGGCACAGATACGCAGTATTTT
-	-	TRBV19	TRBJ2-4	CASSISLAKNIQYF	TGTGCCAGTAGTATTTCTCTAGCCAAAAACATTCAGTACTTC
-	-	TRBV7-2	TRBJ2-3	CASSSYFMNTQYF	TGTGCCAGCAGCTCCTACTTCATGAATACGCAGTATTTT
-	-	TRBV18	TRBJ1-1	CASSLRQVSGRGAEAFF	TGTGCCAGCTCACTACGACAGGTTTCAGGGAGGGGGGCTGAAGCTTTCTTT
-	TRBD1	TRBV2	TRBJ1-2	CASTLGQGSYYGYTF	TGTGCCAGCACCTTGGGACAGGGCTCGTACTATGGCTACACCTTC
-	-	TRBV27	TRBJ2-7	CASSLRSSFYEQYF	TGTGCCAGCAGTTTAAGATCCAGTTTCTACGAGCAGTACTTC
-	-	TRBV6-5	TRBJ2-7	CASSSVGGPYEQYF	TGTGCCAGCAGTTCCGTCGGCGGGCCCTACGAGCAGTACTTC
-	-	TRBV19	TRBJ2-7	CASSIVGLSYEQYF	TGTGCCAGTAGTATTGTAGGGTTATCCTACGAGCAGTACTTC
-	-	TRBV12-5	TRBJ2-1	CASGLVRREVAVAYNEQFF	TGTGCTAGTGGTTTGGTCCGACGCGAGGTCGCTGTGGCCTACAATGAGCAGTTCTTC
-	-	TRBV11-3	TRBJ2-1	CASSPSTRSTNEQFF	TGTGCCAGCAGCCCCAGCACTAGAAGTACGAATGAGCAGTTCTTC
-	TRBD1	TRBV4-2	TRBJ1-5	CASSQERQGLNQPQHF	TGTGCCAGCAGCCAAGAACGACAGGGTCTCAATCAGCCCCAGCATTTT
-	TRBD1	TRBV9	TRBJ2-3	CASSGLKIRPGQGLTDTQYF	TGTGCCAGCAGCGGTCTTAAGATTAGACCGGGACAGGGTTTGACAGATACGCAGTATTTT
-	-	TRBV7-9	TRBJ2-2	CASSFVKTGELFF	TGTGCCAGCAGCTTCGTCAAGACCGGGGAGCTGTTTTTT
-	TRBD2	TRBV5-6	TRBJ2-5	CASSLGGPAGGFRETQYF	TGTGCCAGCAGCTTGGGCGGGCCAGCGGGGGGATTCCGGGAGACCCAGTACTTC
-	-	TRBV5-4	TRBJ2-2	CASSLESGELFF	TGTGCCAGCAGCTTGGAATCCGGGGAGCTGTTTTTT
-	-	TRBV25-1	TRBJ1-2	CASSEFEQFYGYTF	TGTGCCAGCAGTGAATTTGAACAGTTCTATGGCTACACCTTC
-	-	TRBV5-1	TRBJ2-7	CASSTKTGSSYEQYF	TGCGCCAGCAGCACTAAGACAGGTTCTTCCTACGAGCAGTACTTC